This T cell receptor beta chain was documented in a study of T-cell reconstitution after alpha-beta-depleted transplantation in children. The library targeted TCRbeta and was prepared with unique molecular identifiers. From the PCR reads, TCRdb called clonotypes with MiXCR, one entry per CDR3 protein. The table lists about 610,000 distinct CDR3 sequences, over 9.5% of them singletons. The sequence was obtained from a human donor who donated a stem cell graft to a child with acute myeloid leukemia. The material sequenced was PBMCs from the stem cell graft donor, taken from the stem cell graft.

The CDR3 region has the DNA TGTGCCAGCAGTTTACCAGACAGTTCTAACTATGGCTACACCTTC. This gives the protein CASSLPDSSNYGYTF. The chain is built from TRBV28 and TRBJ1-2; D is possibly TRBD1 (5 bases). CDR3 length: 15 residues. V was shortened by 2 bases and J by 0 bases, with 10 bases between the two germline ends. From germline, CDR1 is MDHEN and CDR2 SYDVKM.